This T cell receptor beta chain originates from a study of blood T cell repertoires in COVID-19. About the research overall: Nucleic acid was either cDNA or gDNA, and it came from T cells, B-cell-depleted T cells, or PBMCs.

Seattle researchers signed up patients amid active infection and tracked them longitudinally. Original data processing: Amplified reference gene primers provided the basis for estimating nucleated cell counts. Libraries were prepared by immunoSEQ multiplex PCR; TCRdb keeps only in-frame clonotypes and omits some of them. For V, J and clone size, that table is used; D and trimming come from the DNA. This sample has hundreds of thousands of clones; roughly 91% occur once, and the top ten carry roughly 7.3%. The specimen was peripheral blood. The receptor comes from a woman between 45 and 65 years old with COVID-19, enrolled during active disease.

The CDR3 region is CASRRGGDTQYF. In DNA form, the CDR3 reads TGTGCCAGTAGGAGGGGCGGAGATACGCAGTATTTT. The V gene is TRBV30, the J gene TRBJ2-3; a possible D gene is TRBD2 (6 bases). Trimming took off 8 bases at V and 5 bases at J, with 14 bases between the two ends. Germline CDR1 is GTSNPN and CDR2 is SVGIG (reference sequence). The CDR3 has 12 residues.